This section outlines one T cell receptor (beta chain) sequence together with its context. Germline V gives CDR1 MDHEN, CDR2 SYDVKM. The length of the CDR3 is 14 residues. Trimming removed 5 bases from V and 1 base from J, with 8 bases in between. Study processing details: Using reference gene primer amplification, nucleated cell counts were estimated. The assay was immunoSEQ multiplex PCR, and TCRdb's table has in-frame clones only and misses some. Clone size and the V and J calls come from that table; the DNA yielded D and trimming. Of roughly 260,000 clones in the sample, 75% to 85% were seen once. The data were obtained in a study of blood T cell repertoires in COVID-19.

This chain joins TRBV28 and TRBJ1-4; tentative D call: TRBD1 (6 bases). The sequence came from a woman between 65 and 79 years old with acute or convalescent COVID-19. Sample: peripheral blood. CDR3 in amino acids: CASSKQGTNEKLFF. CDR3 sequence (DNA): TGTGCCAGCAGTAAACAGGGAACTAATGAAAAACTGTTTTTT.